Below, 29 T cell receptor beta chains from the same sample are listed, as sequenced in a study of cytomegalovirus exposure and HLA in healthy donors. It was with 60 Vbeta and 13 Jbeta primers that the PCR ran. Repertoires were generated with immunoSEQ multiplex PCR, while TCRdb's copy carries only in-frame clones and drops some. The top ten hold 2.1% of the sample, which has about 190,000 clones, 77% seen once. Sequencing was carried out using PBMCs. The receptors shown here come from a woman in her 30s in good health and CMV-seropositive.

The chain joins TRBV13 to TRBJ1-3; no clear D gene. Trimming took off 5 bases at V and 1 base at J, with 12 bases between the two ends. The CDR3 totals 15 residues. Germline V gives CDR1 PRHDT, CDR2 FYEKMQ (reference sequence). Written as DNA, the CDR3 is TGTGCCAGCAGCCACGAGGAATTGTCTGGAAACACCATATATTTT. Protein sequence: CASSHEELSGNTIYF.

The table lists this clone with a count of one. The genes are TRBV7-2 and TRBJ1-5, with D tentatively TRBD1 (5 bases). CDR3 size: 14 residues. Germline CDR1 and CDR2: SGHTA and FQGNSA. V shed 4 bases and J shed 4 bases, with 11 bases lying between them. The CDR3 coding sequence is TGTGCCAGCAGCTCCAGCGGGGGGAATCAGCCCCAGCATTTT. It yields the protein CASSSSGGNQPQHF.

This clone has just one count. This sequence joins TRBV18 and TRBJ2-7, with TRBD2 matching over 9 bases. The CDR3 is 14 amino acids. CDR1 is KGHSH, CDR2 LQKENI, per germline. The V and J ends lost 3 bases and 7 bases, in that order; junction bases with no gene match: 7. DNA for the CDR3: TGTGCCAGCTCACCTGGACTAGCGACTCAAGAGCAGTACTTC. It translates to CASSPGLATQEQYF.

This sequence joins TRBV2 and TRBJ1-6; D is ambiguous. Trimming pared 3 bases from V and 6 bases from J, leaving 6 bases between. The V gene's germline CDR1 is SNHLY and CDR2 FYNNEI. The CDR3 contains 13 residues. This CDR3 reads CASSDGLNSPLHF. The CDR3 DNA follows: TGTGCCAGCAGTGATGGCCTTAATTCACCCCTCCACTTT.

Written as DNA, the CDR3 is TGTGCCAGCAGCCCTAGAGGTAGTGGTGGAAACACCATATATTTT. It is translated as CASSPRGSGGNTIYF. The chain carries TRBV7-2 and TRBJ1-3; no firm D call. The CDR3 spans 15 residues. Germline loops: CDR1 SGHTA, CDR2 FQGNSA. V was clipped by 5 bases and J by 3 bases, with 14 bases between them.

The rearrangement links TRBV20-1 to TRBJ2-7, with 8 bases matching TRBD2. V lost 6 bases, J lost 7 bases, and 5 bases stayed unmatched. This CDR3 is 11 amino acids long. From germline, CDR1 is DFQATT and CDR2 SNEGSKA (reference sequence). The CDR3 sequence: CSAGRAGEQYF. CDR3 coding DNA: TGCAGTGCCGGGAGGGCCGGGGAGCAGTACTTC.

This sequence joins TRBV7-2 and TRBJ1-5; 9 bases align to TRBD1. Trimming cost V 0 bases and J 4 bases; bases outside gene matches: 4. The CDR3 length is 16 residues. Looked up from germline, CDR1 is SGHTA and CDR2 is FQGNSA. The CDR3 DNA reads TGTGCCAGCAGCTTAGCTACAGGGGGCCTTAATCAGCCCCAGCATTTT. It codes for CASSLATGGLNQPQHF. Combining the CDR3 with reference TRBV7-2 and TRBJ1-5 gives the whole variable domain GAGVSQSPSNKVTEKGKDVELRCDPISGHTALYWYRQSLGQGLEFLIYFQGNSAPDKSGLPSDRFSAERTGGSVSTLTIQRTQQEDSAVYLCASSLATGGLNQPQHFGDGTRLSIL.

This chain uses TRBV7-8 with TRBJ1-1; D ambiguous. Germline V CDR1 and CDR2: SGHVS, FQNEAQ. The length of the CDR3 is 15 residues. V lost 2 bases to trimming and J lost 3 bases, with 13 bases between them. The DNA of the CDR3 is TGTGCCAGCAGCTTACGTTCGGGGTTGGACACTGAAGCTTTCTTT. Translating gives CASSLRSGLDTEAFF. The variable domain in full, completed from reference TRBV7-8 and TRBJ1-1, reads GAGVSQSPRYKVAKRGQDVALRCDPISGHVSLFWYQQALGQGPEFLTYFQNEAQLDKSGLPSDRFFAERPEGSVSTLKIQRTQQEDSAVYLCASSLRSGLDTEAFFGQGTRLTVV.

This clone was seen a few times. The rearrangement uses TRBV7-9 and TRBJ1-4, with D maybe TRBD1 (6 bases). CDR1 and CDR2 (germline): SEHNR, FQNEAQ (reference sequence). The V end was cut by 5 bases, the J end by 7 bases, with 14 bases between. The CDR3 loop spans 14 amino acids. CDR3 bases: TGTGCCAGCAGCATTGGACAGTCGGGTGAAAAACTGTTTTTT. Amino acid sequence: CASSIGQSGEKLFF.

This clone was picked up a small number of times. The V gene is TRBV30, the J gene TRBJ1-4; 9 nucleotides agree with TRBD1. The CDR3 sequence is 17 residues long. Germline CDR1 reads GTSNPN; CDR2 reads SVGIG (reference sequence). Trimming at V came to 3 bases and at J to 3 bases, leaving 11 bases not matched to a gene. In DNA, the CDR3 is TGTGCCTGGAGGGGGGACGGACAGGGGTTACCTAATGAAAAACTGTTTTTT. Its translation is CAWRGDGQGLPNEKLFF.

This clone was found once. V gene TRBV4-2 combines with J gene TRBJ2-5; 7 bases are shared with TRBD2. From germline, CDR1 is LGHNA and CDR2 YNFKEQ. Trimming removed 1 base from V and 4 bases from J; junction bases left unmatched: 12. This CDR3 has 17 residues. The CDR3 DNA follows: TGTGCCAGCAGCCAAGTCCTAGCGGTCCAGGCGCGAGAGACCCAGTACTTC. It yields the protein CASSQVLAVQARETQYF.

The chain recombines TRBV30 with TRBJ2-2; tentatively, D is TRBD2 (5 bases). The CDR3 covers 11 residues. The V end was cut by 8 bases, the J end by 8 bases, with 12 bases between. The germline gives CDR1 GTSNPN, CDR2 SVGIG (reference sequence). The CDR3 DNA follows: TGTGCCCGAGAAAGAGGGGGGGAGCTGTTTTTT. It specifies CARERGGELFF.

The chain has TRBV28 and TRBJ1-2, with TRBD1 matching 8 bases. This CDR3 contains 13 residues. V shed 5 bases, J shed 3 bases, and the junction held 2 bases outside the gene matches. CDR1 MDHEN and CDR2 SYDVKM come from the germline V gene. CDR3 DNA: TGTGCCAGCAGTCCACAGGGGGACTATGGCTACACCTTC. Translating it yields CASSPQGDYGYTF.

The chain is built from TRBV28 and TRBJ1-2; a weak D match, TRBD1 (5 bases). The CDR3 has 12 residues. The germline V gene encodes CDR1 MDHEN and CDR2 SYDVKM. V gave up 5 bases and J gave up 6 bases, with 10 bases separating them. The CDR3 spells CASSAQGHGYTF. The CDR3 bases are TGTGCCAGCAGTGCCCAGGGTCATGGCTACACCTTC.

This clone came up a few times. J is TRBJ1-1 and V is TRBV7-2; a possible D gene is TRBD1 (5 bases). V gave up 4 bases and J gave up 4 bases, with 13 bases separating them. The V gene's germline CDR1 is SGHTA and CDR2 FQGNSA. CDR3 length equals 14 residues. DNA for the CDR3: TGTGCCAGCAGCTCGCGCAGGGTGGGCACTGAAGCTTTCTTT. Amino acids: CASSSRRVGTEAFF.

The genes are TRBV4-2 and TRBJ2-7; TRBD1 matches 7 bases. CDR1 is LGHNA and CDR2 is YNFKEQ in the germline V gene. With V trimmed by 4 bases and J by 1 base, 10 bases remained unmatched. The CDR3 runs 16 residues. This chain's CDR3 is CASSRGLGTDSYEQYF. The CDR3 DNA reads TGTGCCAGCAGCCGAGGGCTTGGGACAGATTCCTACGAGCAGTACTTC.

This clone was counted between two and nine times. The same CDR3 is also encoded by other DNA sequences in this sample. The V gene is TRBV2, the J gene TRBJ1-4; 10 bases agree with TRBD1. This CDR3 is built from 15 residues. Germline V lookup: CDR1 SNHLY, CDR2 FYNNEI. The junction had 4 bases not matched to a gene; V was cut back by 4 bases and J by 5 bases. DNA of the CDR3: TGTGCCAGCAGTGGACAGGGGGCCTCAAATGAAAAACTGTTTTTT. Its protein product is CASSGQGASNEKLFF.

The chain carries TRBV15 and TRBJ2-5; a possible D gene is TRBD1 (6 bases). The ends were cut back, 2 bases at V and 5 bases at J, with 15 bases in the middle. Germline V gives CDR1 LNHNV, CDR2 YYDKDF (reference sequence). CDR3 length equals 15 residues. The CDR3 is CATSRYSQGTETQYF. The CDR3 region has the DNA TGTGCCACCAGCAGATACTCACAGGGTACGGAGACCCAGTACTTC.

The J gene is TRBJ2-7, the V gene TRBV19; D may be TRBD1 (5 bases). The germline V gene has CDR1 LNHDA and CDR2 SQIVND (reference sequence). The CDR3 runs to 14 residues. Deletions cut 4 bases from V and 5 bases from J, with 15 bases between. The CDR3 coding sequence is TGTGCCAGTAGTACTGTGGCAGGGCGACACGAGCAGTACTTC. This codes for CASSTVAGRHEQYF.

This clone has just a few counts. The CDR3 nucleotides read TGTGCCTGGATGCGGTCTTCCCGAAGCGCCTATAATTCACCCCTCCACTTT. Protein sequence: CAWMRSSRSAYNSPLHF. The chain uses TRBV30 and TRBJ1-6; D remains unclear. The CDR3 covers 17 residues. Trimming left V 4 bases short and J 2 bases short, with 18 bases between. From germline, CDR1 is GTSNPN and CDR2 SVGIG (reference sequence).

This chain connects TRBV7-7 to TRBJ2-1, with 12 bases that match TRBD2. J was trimmed by 5 bases and V by 3 bases; bases with no gene match: 8. The germline gives CDR1 SSHAT, CDR2 FNYEAQ (reference sequence). The CDR3 is made up of 17 amino acids. DNA for the CDR3: TGTGCCAGCAGCTTTGGGGGGGGACTAGCGGGTAACAATGAGCAGTTCTTC. It translates to CASSFGGGLAGNNEQFF.

The genes are TRBV5-1 and TRBJ2-1; weak D call: TRBD2 (5 bases). V dropped 2 bases and J dropped 9 bases, with 6 bases sitting between them. There are 11 residues in the CDR3. Per the germline V gene, CDR1 is SGHRS and CDR2 is YFSETQ. The CDR3 region is CASSFRGEQFF. CDR3 nucleotide sequence: TGCGCCAGCAGCTTCCGGGGTGAGCAGTTCTTC.

This chain joins TRBV30 and TRBJ1-3; TRBD1 matches 9 bases. The CDR3 is 17 amino acids. The trim removed 3 bases at V and 0 bases at J, leaving 9 bases unmatched. Looked up from germline, CDR1 is GTSNPN and CDR2 is SVGIG (reference sequence). CDR3 bases: TGTGCCTGGAGGAACCGTGGGACAGGGAACTCTGGAAACACCATATATTTT. Its protein product is CAWRNRGTGNSGNTIYF.

V is TRBV5-6 and J is TRBJ2-7; 10 nucleotides line up with TRBD1. Germline lookup yields CDR1 SGHDT and CDR2 YYEEEE. With V trimmed by 4 bases and J by 5 bases, 9 bases remained unmatched. The CDR3 spans 15 residues. The CDR3 is CASSRRGQGIHEQYF. The CDR3 nucleotides read TGTGCCAGCAGCCGAAGGGGACAGGGGATCCACGAGCAGTACTTC.

This clone was detected only a few times. V gene TRBV6-1 combines with J gene TRBJ1-3; D is possibly TRBD1 (6 bases). This CDR3 spans 15 amino acids. Deletions cut 6 bases from V and 4 bases from J, with 16 bases between. Germline V gene lookup returns CDR1 MNHNS and CDR2 SASEGT. CDR3: CASSEQGLKGNTIYF. The CDR3 DNA reads TGTGCCAGCAGCGAACAGGGCTTGAAAGGAAACACCATATATTTT.

This sequence joins TRBV7-2 and TRBJ1-6; 7 nucleotides align to TRBD1. This CDR3 region has 14 residues. Germline-derived CDR1 and CDR2 are SGHTA and FQGNSA. V trimming: 3 bases; J trimming: 8 bases; junction bases outside the gene matches: 4. The CDR3 DNA reads TGTGCCAGCAGCTTGGGACAGAAGTATTCACCCCTCCACTTT. Protein sequence: CASSLGQKYSPLHF.

This clone has more than one count but fewer than ten. V is TRBV28 and J is TRBJ1-2; 10 bases match TRBD1. The CDR3 has 14 residues. The trim removed 11 bases at V and 3 bases at J, leaving 9 bases unmatched. Looked up from germline, CDR1 is MDHEN and CDR2 is SYDVKM. CDR3: CAVRQGAADYGYTF. The CDR3 region has the DNA TGTGCCGTCCGACAGGGGGCTGCGGACTATGGCTACACCTTC.

The CDR3 DNA follows: TGTGCTAGGCAAAGCGGGACACAGGGCCGTCCTGGAAATGAGCAGTTCTTC. It is translated as CARQSGTQGRPGNEQFF. The J gene is TRBJ2-1, the V gene TRBV12-5; maybe TRBD2 (7 bases). CDR1 and CDR2 (germline): LGHNT, FRNRAP. The V gene lost 9 bases and the J gene lost 7 bases, with 28 bases spanning the gap. The CDR3 spans 17 residues.

In this sample, this clone turned up a few times. CDR3 sequence (DNA): TGTGCCAGCGGAACTCCGGGACAGAATTCACCCCTCCACTTT. It is translated as CASGTPGQNSPLHF. The chain has TRBV28 and TRBJ1-6; TRBD1 agrees at 7 bases. J was trimmed by 7 bases and V by 8 bases; bases with no gene match: 8. The length of the CDR3 is 14 residues. CDR1 and CDR2 from the germline V gene are MDHEN and SYDVKM.